This T cell receptor (beta chain) was captured in a study of human T cells and chemical hapten exposure. General observations from the study: TCRs at a frequency above 1 in 1000 stayed unchanged with DPC sensitization. Because all patients had alopecia, their immune responses might differ from healthy ones.

This clonotype has a count of ten or more. Its antigen is not identified. The sample's time point: patch test 3, about 24 weeks after DPC sensitization. As for treatment: therapeutic diphenylcyclopropenone sensitization with weekly scalp DPC. Researchers sampled blood before each patch test went on. It was from unfractionated whole blood that total RNA was extracted. V was cut by 4 bases and J by 7 bases, with 20 bases left in between. The germline V gene has CDR1 SGHTA and CDR2 FQGNSA. The CDR3 totals 16 residues. TCRdb reprocessed the RACE reads via MiXCR and lists one record per CDR3 protein. This sample has tens of thousands of distinct CDR3 sequences; 11% occur once, and the top ten carry more than 1.2%.

The sequence was obtained from a woman aged 50 to 60 with alopecia areata. Some clones in this sample may be carry-over from other donors' samples. This material consisted of whole blood, taken in connection with sensitization to the hapten diphenylcyclopropenone (DPC). V and J are TRBV7-2 and TRBJ2-1; tentative D call: TRBD1 (6 bases). This CDR3 reads CASSWNRQAPKNEQFF. CDR3 nucleotides: TGTGCCAGCAGCTGGAATAGACAGGCACCAAAGAATGAGCAGTTCTTC.